The 15 T cell receptor beta chains presented below share a single source sample, sequenced in a study of blood T cell repertoires in COVID-19. Assay used: immunoSEQ multiplex PCR; TCRdb lists only in-frame clones, some missing. Of roughly 57,000 clones detected, approximately 87% appear once; the ten largest clones hold 6.5%. Source material: peripheral blood. Receptor source: a woman between 55 and 75 years old with COVID-19, enrolled during active disease.

V and J are TRBV14 and TRBJ1-1; D is unresolved. Trimming removed 2 bases from V and 1 base from J, with 5 bases in between. The length of the CDR3 is 13 residues. The V gene's germline CDR1 is SGHDN and CDR2 FVKESK. The CDR3 protein is CASSQTANTEAFF. CDR3 DNA: TGTGCCAGCAGCCAAACAGCGAACACTGAAGCTTTCTTT.

V usage is TRBV28 and J usage is TRBJ1-1; 9 nucleotides agree with TRBD1. Germline lookup yields CDR1 MDHEN and CDR2 SYDVKM. Trimming at V came to 6 bases and at J to 5 bases, leaving 10 bases not matched to a gene. The CDR3 totals 15 residues. CDR3 DNA sequence: TGTGCCAGCAGCCGTCGGGACAGGGTTCTAACTGAAGCTTTCTTT. Protein product: CASSRRDRVLTEAFF.

The chain has TRBV28 and TRBJ1-6; tentative D call: TRBD1 (5 bases). V gave up 2 bases and J gave up 6 bases, with 20 bases separating them. The length of the CDR3 is 18 residues. Germline V gene sequence: CDR1 MDHEN, CDR2 SYDVKM. The CDR3 DNA sequence: TGTGCCAGCAGTTTAATCACTGCAGGGAAAGATCGTAATTCACCCCTCCACTTT. Encoded protein: CASSLITAGKDRNSPLHF.

The chain has TRBV5-1 and TRBJ2-7, with TRBD2 as a possible D gene (5 bases). V lost 0 bases and J lost 5, with 15 bases in between. From germline, CDR1 is SGHRS and CDR2 YFSETQ. CDR3 length equals 15 residues. The CDR3 reads CASSLVRRSVNEQYF. The DNA for the CDR3 is TGCGCCAGCAGCTTGGTGAGGAGGTCGGTAAACGAGCAGTACTTC.

The chain couples TRBV2 to TRBJ1-5; D may be TRBD1 (5 bases). The ends were cut back, 6 bases at V and 3 bases at J, with 9 bases in the middle. The CDR3 consists of 13 residues. From germline, CDR1 is SNHLY and CDR2 FYNNEI. The CDR3 nucleotides are TGTGCCAGCAGCAGACAGCTCAATCAGCCCCAGCATTTT. Translation: CASSRQLNQPQHF.

This clone has a handful of counts. The V call is TRBV28, the J call TRBJ1-2; D is uncertain. The CDR3 has 12 amino acids. In germline, CDR1 is MDHEN, CDR2 SYDVKM. Between the trimmed V and J ends, which lost 4 bases and 5 bases, there was a span of 8 bases. The CDR3 nucleotides are TGTGCCAGCAGTTCGGGAAGATATGGCTACACCTTC. Translation gives CASSSGRYGYTF.

This clone came up a few times. The V gene is TRBV5-5, the J gene TRBJ2-7; 7 bases match TRBD1. The V gene end was trimmed by 4 bases and the J gene end by 3 bases; junction bases not matched to a gene: 13. Germline V CDR1 and CDR2: SGHKS, YYEKEE (reference sequence). This CDR3 contains 16 residues. The CDR3 DNA sequence: TGTGCCAGCAGCGCTTCCCGGACAGGAGCCAACTACGAGCAGTACTTC. Amino acids: CASSASRTGANYEQYF.

V and J are TRBV30 and TRBJ1-1; D is possibly TRBD1 (5 bases). V lost 3 bases and J 3 bases, leaving 11 bases between the germline ends. In germline, CDR1 is GTSNPN, CDR2 SVGIG (reference sequence). The CDR3 spans 13 residues. CDR3 nucleotide sequence: TGTGCCTGGAGGCCTCAGGGTGACACTGAAGCTTTCTTT. Translated, it gives CAWRPQGDTEAFF.

V is TRBV2 and J is TRBJ2-5, with a possible D match to TRBD2 (7 bases). Germline V CDR1 and CDR2: SNHLY, FYNNEI. Trimming took off 7 bases at V and 2 bases at J, with 14 bases between the two ends. CDR3 length equals 14 residues. The CDR3 reads CASTEGGRQETQYF. CDR3 nucleotides: TGTGCCAGCACCGAGGGGGGGCGGCAAGAGACCCAGTACTTC. Combining the CDR3 with reference TRBV2 and TRBJ2-5 gives the whole variable domain EPEVTQTPSHQVTQMGQEVILRCVPISNHLYFYWYRQILGQKVEFLVSFYNNEISEKSEIFDDQFSVERPDGSNFTLKIRSTKLEDSAMYFCASTEGGRQETQYFGPGTRLLVL.

The chain carries TRBV3-1 (or the pseudogene TRBV3-2) and TRBJ1-2; no clear D gene. This CDR3 has 12 amino acids. Germline assignment: CDR1 LGHDT and CDR2 YNNKEL (reference sequence). Trimming pared 0 bases from V and 13 bases from J, leaving 12 bases between. The CDR3 loop is CASSQDLRVRTF. The CDR3 nucleotides are TGTGCCAGCAGCCAAGATCTCCGGGTTCGCACCTTC.

This clone is labeled medium-sized. The chain uses TRBV30 and TRBJ2-7; 10 bases fit TRBD1. CDR1 and CDR2 (germline): GTSNPN, SVGIG (reference sequence). This CDR3 has 14 residues. The J segment lost 8 bases and the V segment lost 2 bases, leaving 9 bases of the junction unmatched. The CDR3 region is CAWSTETGGGQQYF. CDR3 sequence (DNA): TGTGCCTGGAGTACCGAGACAGGGGGCGGGCAGCAGTACTTC.

This chain uses TRBV2 with TRBJ1-4; D may be TRBD1 (6 bases). CDR3 length: 15 residues. Germline-derived CDR1 and CDR2 are SNHLY and FYNNEI. V was clipped by 6 bases and J by 4 bases, with 15 bases between them. Here the CDR3 DNA reads TGTGCCAGCAGGGGGGCCAGGGGATTTAATGAAAAACTGTTTTTT. This sequence encodes CASRGARGFNEKLFF.

As DNA, the CDR3 is TGTGCCAGCAGTTCCCCGGGGGTCCCCAGCACAGATACGCAGTATTTT. Encoded protein: CASSSPGVPSTDTQYF. This chain uses TRBV27 with TRBJ2-3; D may be TRBD2 (6 bases). V shed 4 bases and J shed 0 bases, with 14 bases lying between them. Germline CDR1 reads MNHEY; CDR2 reads SMNVEV (reference sequence). The CDR3 extends over 16 amino acids.

The CDR3 loop is CASSQSRGSNSPLHF. The CDR3 DNA sequence: TGTGCCAGCAGCCAGAGCAGGGGAAGTAATTCACCCCTCCACTTT. This rearrangement joins TRBV3-1 (or the pseudogene TRBV3-2) to TRBJ1-6, with D possibly matching TRBD1 (6 bases). CDR3 length: 15 residues. CDR1 is LGHDT and CDR2 is YNNKEL in the germline V gene (reference sequence). Trimming removed 3 bases from V and 6 bases from J, with 12 bases in between.

This rearrangement joins TRBV2 to TRBJ1-2; weak D call: TRBD1 (5 bases). The V gene's germline CDR1 is SNHLY and CDR2 FYNNEI. The CDR3 is made up of 13 amino acids. The V gene lost 5 bases and the J gene lost 8 bases, with 15 bases spanning the gap. The CDR3 sequence is CASSPQQARGYTF. The CDR3 DNA reads as TGTGCCAGCAGTCCCCAACAGGCTCGAGGCTACACCTTC.